Following are 27 T cell receptor beta chains from one sample sequenced in a study of technical replicates of blood from several donors. Sequencing was performed with immunoSEQ multiplex PCR; in TCRdb, only in-frame clones are kept and a portion is missing. The repertoire holds about 59,000 clones, just under 95% seen once, with approximately 4% in the top ten. The sequenced material came from PBMCs. These receptors came from a human donor in good health. Some clones in this sample may be carry-over from other donors' samples.

The rearrangement links TRBV5-6 to TRBJ1-2; perhaps TRBD1 as D (6 bases). Germline lookup yields CDR1 SGHDT and CDR2 YYEEEE. V was shortened by 0 bases and J by 3 bases, with 9 bases between the two germline ends. This CDR3 region has 14 residues. CDR3 sequence: CASSLDRGYYGYTF. CDR3 bases: TGTGCCAGCAGCTTGGATAGGGGGTACTATGGCTACACCTTC.

The genes are TRBV5-4 and TRBJ2-3; 8 bases are shared with TRBD2. Per the germline V gene, CDR1 is SGHNT and CDR2 is YYREEE (reference sequence). The V and J ends lost 5 bases and 0 bases, in that order; junction bases with no gene match: 5. The CDR3 consists of 15 residues. This CDR3 is CASSTASGSTDTQYF. CDR3 nucleotides: TGTGCCAGCAGTACGGCTAGCGGGAGCACAGATACGCAGTATTTT.

The chain is built from TRBV10-3 and TRBJ2-5; 14 positions agree with TRBD2. The V and J ends lost 6 bases and 3 bases, in that order; junction bases with no gene match: 9. The CDR3 is 17 amino acids. The germline V gene encodes CDR1 ENHRY and CDR2 SYGVKD. Here the CDR3 reads CAISPQMGLAGEETQYF. The CDR3, as DNA: TGTGCCATCAGCCCCCAGATGGGACTAGCGGGGGAAGAGACCCAGTACTTC.

The chain is built from TRBV7-9 and TRBJ2-1; 12 bases match TRBD2. Germline lookup yields CDR1 SEHNR and CDR2 FQNEAQ (reference sequence). The CDR3 sequence is 15 residues long. Trimming took 3 bases from V and 6 from J; bases not matched to a gene: 3. CDR3 bases: TGTGCCAGCAGCTTGACTAGCGGGAGCCCCAATGAGCAGTTCTTC. Translation: CASSLTSGSPNEQFF. The whole variable domain, filled in from reference TRBV7-9 and TRBJ2-1, reads DTGVSQNPRHKITKRGQNVTFRCDPISEHNRLYWYRQTLGQGPEFLTYFQNEAQLEKSRLLSDRFSAERPKGSFSTLEIQRTEQGDSAMYLCASSLTSGSPNEQFFGPGTRLTVL.

A single count supports this clone. The chain couples TRBV5-6 to TRBJ1-6; 10 bases are a match to TRBD1. The V segment lost 4 bases and the J segment 10 bases; nucleotides outside the gene matches: 17. This CDR3 region has 18 residues. Germline CDR1 is SGHDT and CDR2 is YYEEEE. The CDR3 DNA reads TGTGCCAGCAGCCTGGACGCGGACAGGGGGTGGCCCGGGTCACCCCTCCACTTT. Protein product: CASSLDADRGWPGSPLHF. The full variable domain, completed using reference TRBV5-6 and TRBJ1-6, is DAGVTQSPTHLIKTRGQQVTLRCSPKSGHDTVSWYQQALGQGPQFIFQYYEEEERQRGNFPDRFSGHQFPNYSSELNVNALLLGDSALYLCASSLDADRGWPGSPLHFGNGTRLTVT.

The V call is TRBV7-2, the J call TRBJ1-6, with D hard to call. V was shortened by 8 bases and J by 0 bases, with 8 bases between the two germline ends. The CDR3 covers 14 residues. In germline, CDR1 is SGHTA, CDR2 FQGNSA. The CDR3 DNA follows: TGTGCCAGCGTCGCGAGCTCCTATAATTCACCCCTCCACTTT. It yields the protein CASVASSYNSPLHF.

The V gene is TRBV7-2, the J gene TRBJ1-2, with TRBD1 matching 7 bases. After removal of 3 bases from V and 10 bases from J, the junction contained 5 bases not matched to a gene. The V gene's germline CDR1 is SGHTA and CDR2 FQGNSA. This CDR3 is 12 amino acids long. CDR3 in DNA: TGTGCCAGCAGCTTCGGGACAGCCTACTACACCTTC. Amino acid sequence: CASSFGTAYYTF.

The chain recombines TRBV29-1 with TRBJ1-2, with D hard to call. Trimming stripped 4 bases from V and 4 bases from J, with 16 bases between. Germline CDR1 and CDR2: SQVTM and ANQGSEA. The CDR3 is 14 amino acids. DNA of the CDR3: TGCAGCGTTGGCACACCAGGTGGCCCCTATGGCTACACCTTC. It encodes CSVGTPGGPYGYTF.

V gene TRBV9 combines with J gene TRBJ2-5; 14 bases line up with TRBD2. The CDR3 length is 15 residues. V shed 4 bases and J 4 bases; nucleotides not matched to a gene: 3. In germline, CDR1 is SGDLS, CDR2 YYNGEE. The CDR3 protein is CASSPGTSGRETQYF. In nucleotides, the CDR3 is TGTGCCAGCAGCCCCGGGACTAGCGGGAGAGAGACCCAGTACTTC.

This chain joins TRBV6-6 and TRBJ1-1; 7 nucleotides match TRBD1. The trim removed 7 bases at V and 7 bases at J, leaving 3 bases unmatched. Germline CDR1 MNHNY, CDR2 SVGAGI (reference sequence). CDR3 length equals 11 residues. CDR3 coding DNA: TGTGCCAGCACCAGGGGGAATGAAGCTTTCTTT. It yields the protein CASTRGNEAFF.

V and J are TRBV18 and TRBJ2-7; possibly TRBD2 for D (6 bases). The CDR3 is made up of 13 amino acids. Germline V gene sequence: CDR1 KGHSH, CDR2 LQKENI. The V gene lost 4 bases and the J gene lost 6 bases, with 13 bases spanning the gap. This CDR3 is CASSRDFRREQYF. The CDR3 nucleotides read TGTGCCAGCTCACGGGACTTTCGGCGCGAGCAGTACTTC.

The rearrangement links TRBV4-3 to TRBJ2-5, with 8 bases lining up with TRBD2. The V and J ends lost 1 base and 5 bases, in that order; junction bases with no gene match: 6. This CDR3 spans 15 amino acids. Germline V gene data show CDR1 as LGHNA and CDR2 as YSLEER. The CDR3 region has the DNA TGCGCCAGCAGCCAAGGCGGGGGGAAGCGGGAGACCCAGTACTTC. Its protein is CASSQGGGKRETQYF.

This chain links TRBV7-7 with TRBJ2-6, with D maybe TRBD1 (5 bases). The V end lost 5 bases, the J end lost 5 bases, and 10 bases lay between the germline ends. Looked up from germline, CDR1 is SSHAT and CDR2 is FNYEAQ (reference sequence). The CDR3 loop spans 14 amino acids. Written as DNA, the CDR3 is TGTGCCAGCAGCGGACAAAGTCGGGCCAACGTCCTGACTTTC. Its protein product is CASSGQSRANVLTF.

The rearrangement uses TRBV7-2 and TRBJ1-2; possibly TRBD1 for D (5 bases). Germline CDR1 reads SGHTA; CDR2 reads FQGNSA. CDR3 size: 15 residues. The V gene lost 4 bases and the J gene lost 4 bases, with 16 bases spanning the gap. This chain's CDR3 is CASSSPGLSIYGYTF. The CDR3 region has the DNA TGTGCCAGCAGCTCACCGGGACTTTCGATCTATGGCTACACCTTC.

V and J are TRBV15 and TRBJ1-3, with a tentative D call TRBD1 (5 bases). This CDR3 comprises 15 residues. Germline loops: CDR1 LNHNV, CDR2 YYDKDF (reference sequence). V gave up 1 base and J gave up 4 bases, with 11 bases separating them. The CDR3 sequence is CATSRGSGVGNTIYF. For the CDR3, the DNA is TGTGCCACCAGCAGAGGTTCGGGGGTCGGAAACACCATATATTTT.

V is TRBV15 and J is TRBJ2-3; maybe TRBD2 (5 bases). This CDR3 is built from 14 residues. Deletions cut 1 base from V and 4 bases from J, with 9 bases between. CDR1 LNHNV and CDR2 YYDKDF come from the germline V gene (reference sequence). The chain's CDR3 is CATSRAGKADTQYF. The CDR3 bases are TGTGCCACCAGCAGAGCGGGGAAAGCAGATACGCAGTATTTT.

V is TRBV23-1 and J is TRBJ1-3, with 10 positions matching TRBD1. TRBV23-1 is recorded as an ORF, its role being uncertain. The trim removed 3 bases at V and 0 bases at J, leaving 8 bases unmatched. This CDR3 comprises 18 residues. The CDR3 reads CASSHPGTGAISGNTIYF. CDR3 DNA: TGCGCCAGCAGTCACCCCGGGACAGGGGCGATCTCTGGAAACACCATATATTTT.

The V gene is TRBV18, the J gene TRBJ2-5, with TRBD2 identical over 7 bases. V gave up 3 bases and J gave up 7 bases; unmatched junction bases: 14. The CDR3 has 16 amino acids. CDR1 is KGHSH and CDR2 is LQKENI in the germline V gene. The DNA for the CDR3 is TGTGCCAGCTCACCGTCGGGAGGCCAGGGTTCTTCGACCCAGTACTTC. This sequence encodes CASSPSGGQGSSTQYF.

The chain employs TRBV25-1 and TRBJ2-6; tentative D call: TRBD2 (5 bases). Germline V gene sequence: CDR1 MGHDK, CDR2 SYGVNS. The CDR3 consists of 15 residues. The V end was cut by 2 bases, the J end by 3 bases, with 8 bases between. CDR3 loop: CASSEGGGGANVLTF. As DNA, the CDR3 is TGTGCCAGCAGTGAAGGAGGCGGTGGGGCCAACGTCCTGACTTTC. Filled out from reference TRBV25-1 and TRBJ2-6, the complete variable domain reads EADIYQTPRYLVIGTGKKITLECSQTMGHDKMYWYQQDPGMELHLIHYSYGVNSTEKGDLSSESTVSRIRTEHFPLTLESARPSHTSQYLCASSEGGGGANVLTFGAGSRLTVL.

The genes are TRBV29-1 and TRBJ2-7, with a possible D match to TRBD2 (5 bases). V lost 4 bases and J lost 3, with 13 bases in between. The germline CDR1 and CDR2 sequences are SQVTM and ANQGSEA. The CDR3 sequence is 13 residues long. CDR3 nucleotides: TGCAGCGTTGGAGACTATACCAACTACGAGCAGTACTTC. Its translation: CSVGDYTNYEQYF.

This clone was counted a single time. The J gene is TRBJ2-5, the V gene TRBV5-1, with 13 bases fitting TRBD2. J was trimmed by 1 base and V by 3 bases; bases with no gene match: 3. CDR1 is SGHRS and CDR2 is YFSETQ in the germline V gene. This CDR3 has 16 residues. CDR3: CASSYGTSGAQETQYF. The CDR3 DNA reads TGCGCCAGCAGCTACGGGACTAGCGGGGCCCAAGAGACCCAGTACTTC.

The genes are TRBV5-1 and TRBJ2-5; 10 bases line up with TRBD2. Per germline, CDR1 SGHRS and CDR2 YFSETQ. The CDR3 runs 14 residues. The ends lost 2 bases at V and 3 bases at J; junction bases unmatched: 1. In nucleotides, the CDR3 is TGCGCCAGCAGCTTTGGGACTAGCGAAGAGACCCAGTACTTC. Translating it yields CASSFGTSEETQYF.

Written as DNA, the CDR3 is TGTGCCAGCTCACCAACAGGGGGCGCGAACGAGCAGTACTTC. Translated: CASSPTGGANEQYF. The chain recombines TRBV18 with TRBJ2-7; 9 bases match TRBD1. The CDR3 totals 14 residues. V was pared by 2 bases and J by 5 bases, with 4 bases of the junction left unmatched. The germline V gene has CDR1 KGHSH and CDR2 LQKENI. The variable domain in full, with the rest retrieved from reference TRBV18 and TRBJ2-7, is NAGVMQNPRHLVRRRGQEARLRCSPMKGHSHVYWYRQLPEEGLKFMVYLQKENIIDESGMPKERFSAEFPKEGPSILRIQQVVRGDSAAYFCASSPTGGANEQYFGPGTRLTVT.

The chain recombines TRBV15 with TRBJ2-1, with 7 bases lining up with TRBD2. The CDR3 covers 15 residues. Germline CDR1 and CDR2: LNHNV and YYDKDF (reference sequence). V shed 1 base, J shed 6 bases, and the junction held 6 bases outside the gene matches. CDR3: CATSRVVGGGNEQFF. The DNA for the CDR3 is TGTGCCACCAGCAGAGTTGTTGGGGGGGGCAATGAGCAGTTCTTC.

This chain joins TRBV7-2 and TRBJ2-2; TRBD1 might be the D (6 bases). V was cut by 5 bases and J by 3 bases, with 13 bases left in between. Germline V gives CDR1 SGHTA, CDR2 FQGNSA. The CDR3 is made up of 15 amino acids. The CDR3 bases are TGTGCCAGCAGCGCCGGGACACCTTACACCGGGGAGCTGTTTTTT. Translation gives CASSAGTPYTGELFF.

This chain joins TRBV19 and TRBJ2-7, with a tentative D call TRBD2 (6 bases). Germline lookup yields CDR1 LNHDA and CDR2 SQIVND (reference sequence). The CDR3 is 17 residues long. V was shortened by 0 bases and J by 2 bases, with 17 bases between the two germline ends. Here the CDR3 reads CASSIEGGGAYPYEQYF. The CDR3 DNA follows: TGTGCCAGTAGTATAGAGGGCGGCGGGGCTTACCCCTACGAGCAGTACTTC.

The CDR3 protein is CASRRQGNNYGYTF. The CDR3 nucleotides are TGTGCCAGCAGACGACAGGGAAATAACTATGGCTACACCTTC. The genes are TRBV27 and TRBJ1-2; TRBD1 agrees at 7 bases. J gave up 1 base and V 6 bases, and 5 bases lay outside the gene matches. This CDR3 is 14 amino acids long. CDR1 MNHEY and CDR2 SMNVEV come from the germline V gene (reference sequence).